Listed below are T cell receptor beta chains from one sample, sequenced in a study of spatial heterogeneity in lung cancer. TCRdb fed the 5' RACE reads into MiXCR, producing one record per CDR3 protein. The sample holds roughly 3,600 distinct CDR3 sequences, under 6.5% seen once. The sample in question was lung tumor tissue, obtained at surgery. These receptors came from a male donor with early-stage non-small cell lung cancer. Both conserved end residues are part of each CDR3. Clone sizes are shown as how often the clone was seen (once, few, many) or a class if it is expanded.

v_call	clone_size	cdr3_aa
TRBV18	medium-sized	CASSHRDRGADTQYF
TRBV6-1	few	CASSTRGIGNQPQHF
TRBV20-1	medium-sized	CSAGSDTDTQYF
TRBV28	medium-sized	CASSFQYEQYF
TRBV20-1	medium-sized	CSAREPRGMDEQFF
TRBV7-9	medium-sized	CASSLGGGPTDTQYF
TRBV24-1	many	CATSDQGLKPQHF
TRBV10-3	medium-sized	CAISKTLNTEAFF
TRBV3-1	few	CASSQVGTLSSGANVLTF
TRBV7-2	many	CASSSLYQETQYF
TRBV7-6	medium-sized	CASSLLASGRATYNEQFF
TRBV28	many	CASSITGTGPYF
TRBV29-1	medium-sized	CSVESQTYEQYF
TRBV4-2	medium-sized	CASSQGRTGGSPLHF
TRBV7-8	medium-sized	CASSLISFRTDTQYF
TRBV7-8	medium-sized	CASSTGQLQPQHF
TRBV6-5	medium-sized	CARGTTGAMNTEAFF
TRBV7-2	medium-sized	CASSVTGTGGTEAFF
TRBV11-2	medium-sized	CASSSRGNQPQHF
TRBV7-2	medium-sized	CASSLGSSGSGEETQYF
TRBV9	medium-sized	CASSVGQGDNQPQHF
TRBV15	many	CATSGYRADEKLFF